This TCR beta chain is from a study of cytotoxic CD8 clonotypes in ibrutinib-treated CLL. Assay used: immunoSEQ multiplex PCR; TCRdb lists only in-frame clones, some missing. The sample holds about 18,000 clones, roughly four fifths seen once. The CDR3 is 16 residues long. The germline CDR1 and CDR2 sequences are LNHDA and SQIVND (reference sequence). Trimming removed 5 bases from V and 5 bases from J, with 21 bases in between. This clone was detected only a few times. Sequencing was performed on PBMCs, taken before ibrutinib treatment. The TCR comes from a human donor with chronic lymphocytic leukemia. The rearrangement links TRBV19 to TRBJ1-2; D ambiguous. For the CDR3, the DNA is TGTGCCAGTAGTCCGCGGGCCGGGGATGCCGCATATGGCTACACCTTC. It specifies CASSPRAGDAAYGYTF.